Presented here are 3 T cell receptor beta chains from one specimen sequenced in a study of Tregs in tolerant kidney transplant recipients (dated by TCRdb to the late 2010s). Their target antigens are unknown. The library was made by the immunoSEQ multiplex PCR assay. TCRdb re-hosts the immuneACCESS table, in-frame sequences only. Its copies lack some clones; in the studies checked, an unresolved V gene accounts for under half of them, and the cause for the rest is not known. Across this sample there are fewer than 20,000 clones, with around 60% seen only once. The biggest ten clones account for approximately 3% of the sample. Sample: Tregs from blood cultured with allogeneic cells. The source is a human donor in good health.

V and J are TRBV25-1 and TRBJ2-1; TRBD1 matches at 11 bases. CDR3 length equals 15 residues. V was pared by 5 bases and J by 4 bases, with 4 bases of the junction left unmatched. The V gene's germline CDR1 is MGHDK and CDR2 SYGVNS. CDR3: CASSRTGGLYNEQFF. CDR3 DNA sequence: TGTGCCAGCAGTCGGACAGGGGGCCTTTACAATGAGCAGTTCTTC. Filled out from reference TRBV25-1 and TRBJ2-1, the complete variable domain reads EADIYQTPRYLVIGTGKKITLECSQTMGHDKMYWYQQDPGMELHLIHYSYGVNSTEKGDLSSESTVSRIRTEHFPLTLESARPSHTSQYLCASSRTGGLYNEQFFGPGTRLTVL.

The chain joins TRBV7-9 to TRBJ2-1, with 11 bases aligning to TRBD2. The J segment lost 5 bases and the V segment lost 4 bases, leaving 7 bases of the junction unmatched. The V gene's germline CDR1 is SEHNR and CDR2 FQNEAQ (reference sequence). The CDR3 runs to 16 residues. CDR3 in DNA: TGTGCCAGCAGCTCCCCCCGACTAGCGGGGAACAATGAGCAGTTCTTC. Translated: CASSSPRLAGNNEQFF. Combining the CDR3 with reference TRBV7-9 and TRBJ2-1 gives the whole variable domain DTGVSQNPRHKITKRGQNVTFRCDPISEHNRLYWYRQTLGQGPEFLTYFQNEAQLEKSRLLSDRFSAERPKGSFSTLEIQRTEQGDSAMYLCASSSPRLAGNNEQFFGPGTRLTVL.

V and J are TRBV7-7 and TRBJ2-7; D is possibly TRBD2 (7 bases). The CDR3 sequence is 15 residues long. Germline CDR1 and CDR2: SSHAT and FNYEAQ (reference sequence). The germline V and J ends were trimmed by 0 bases and 1 base, with 10 bases remaining between them. The CDR3 DNA is TGTGCCAGCAGCTTAGCCGAGGGGGGGTCCTACGAGCAGTACTTC. Amino acid sequence: CASSLAEGGSYEQYF. Full variable domain (missing parts from reference TRBV7-7 and TRBJ2-7): GAGVSQSPRYKVTKRGQDVTLRCDPISSHATLYWYQQALGQGPEFLTYFNYEAQPDKSGLPSDRFSAERPEGSISTLTIQRTEQRDSAMYRCASSLAEGGSYEQYFGPGTRLTVT.